This TCR beta chain is drawn from a study of control samples from healthy donors and cancer patients. The data were produced by immunoSEQ multiplex PCR, yet TCRdb's version contains in-frame clones alone and is incomplete. The sample has some 89,000 clones, roughly 86% seen once; the top ten hold around a fifth. The V gene's germline CDR1 is LGHDT and CDR2 YNNKEL (reference sequence). V lost 3 bases and J lost 0, with 5 bases in between. The CDR3 has 13 residues. V and J are TRBV3-1 (or the pseudogene TRBV3-2) and TRBJ1-1; D gene uncertain. Material for sequencing was blood. This sequence originates from a man aged 25-45 years in good health. The CDR3 protein is CASSQWVNTEAFF. CDR3 DNA sequence: TGTGCCAGCAGCCAGTGGGTGAACACTGAAGCTTTCTTT.